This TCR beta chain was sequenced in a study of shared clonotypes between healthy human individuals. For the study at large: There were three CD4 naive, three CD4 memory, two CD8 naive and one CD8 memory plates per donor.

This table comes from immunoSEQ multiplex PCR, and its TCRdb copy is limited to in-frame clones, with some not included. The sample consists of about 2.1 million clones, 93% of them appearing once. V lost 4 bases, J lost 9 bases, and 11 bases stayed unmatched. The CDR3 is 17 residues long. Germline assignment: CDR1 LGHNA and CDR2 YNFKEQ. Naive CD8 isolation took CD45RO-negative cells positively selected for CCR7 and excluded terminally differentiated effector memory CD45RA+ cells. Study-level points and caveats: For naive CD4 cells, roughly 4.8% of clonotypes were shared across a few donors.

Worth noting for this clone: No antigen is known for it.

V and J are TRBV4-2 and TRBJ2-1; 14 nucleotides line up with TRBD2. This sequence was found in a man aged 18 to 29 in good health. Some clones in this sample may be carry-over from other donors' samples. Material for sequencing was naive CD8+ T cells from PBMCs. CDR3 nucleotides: TGTGCCAGCAGCCCCGGACTAGCGGGAGGAATGCTGGGTGAGCAGTTCTTC. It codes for CASSPGLAGGMLGEQFF.